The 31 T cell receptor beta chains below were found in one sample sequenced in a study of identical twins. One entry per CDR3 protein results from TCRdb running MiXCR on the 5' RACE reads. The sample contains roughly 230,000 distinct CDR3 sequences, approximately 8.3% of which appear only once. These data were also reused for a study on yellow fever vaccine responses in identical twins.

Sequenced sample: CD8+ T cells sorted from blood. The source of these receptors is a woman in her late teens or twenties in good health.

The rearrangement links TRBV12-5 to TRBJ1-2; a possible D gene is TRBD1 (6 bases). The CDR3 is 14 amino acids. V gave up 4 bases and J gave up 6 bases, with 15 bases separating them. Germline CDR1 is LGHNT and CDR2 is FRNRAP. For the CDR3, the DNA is TGTGCTAGTGGTTCAACAGGGTTCGAGGATGGCTACACCTTC. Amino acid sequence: CASGSTGFEDGYTF.

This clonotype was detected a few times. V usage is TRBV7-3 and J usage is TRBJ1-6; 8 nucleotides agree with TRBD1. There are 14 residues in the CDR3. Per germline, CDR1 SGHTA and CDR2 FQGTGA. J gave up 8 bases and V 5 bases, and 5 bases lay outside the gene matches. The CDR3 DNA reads TGTGCCAGCAGCGACGGACAGGGCTATTCACCCCTCCACTTT. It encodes CASSDGQGYSPLHF.

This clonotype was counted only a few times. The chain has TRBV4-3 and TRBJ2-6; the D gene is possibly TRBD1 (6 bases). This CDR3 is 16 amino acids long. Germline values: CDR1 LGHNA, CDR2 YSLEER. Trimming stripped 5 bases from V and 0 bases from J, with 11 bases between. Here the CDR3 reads CASSSIQGSGANVLTF. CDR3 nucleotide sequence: TGCGCCAGCAGCTCGATACAGGGCTCTGGGGCCAACGTCCTGACTTTC.

The CDR3 is CASRTSRGELFF. CDR3 bases: TGTGCCAGCAGGACTAGCAGGGGGGAGCTGTTTTTT. This chain uses TRBV9 with TRBJ2-2; 7 nucleotides match TRBD2. The CDR3 covers 12 residues. Unmatched junction bases numbered 3, after V lost 5 bases and J lost 8 bases. CDR1 and CDR2 from the germline V gene are SGDLS and YYNGEE.

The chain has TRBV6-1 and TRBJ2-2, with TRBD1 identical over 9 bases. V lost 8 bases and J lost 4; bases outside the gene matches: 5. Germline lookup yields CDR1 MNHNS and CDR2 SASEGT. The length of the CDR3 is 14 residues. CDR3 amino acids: CASEQGAPTGELFF. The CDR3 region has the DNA TGTGCCAGCGAACAGGGGGCGCCCACCGGGGAGCTGTTTTTT.

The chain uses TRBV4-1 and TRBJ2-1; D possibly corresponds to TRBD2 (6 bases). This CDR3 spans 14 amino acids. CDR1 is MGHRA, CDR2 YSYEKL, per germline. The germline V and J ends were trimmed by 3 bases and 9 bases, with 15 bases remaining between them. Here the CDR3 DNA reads TGCGCCAGCAGCCATCCTCCGATGGGGGGTGAGCAGTTCTTC. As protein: CASSHPPMGGEQFF.

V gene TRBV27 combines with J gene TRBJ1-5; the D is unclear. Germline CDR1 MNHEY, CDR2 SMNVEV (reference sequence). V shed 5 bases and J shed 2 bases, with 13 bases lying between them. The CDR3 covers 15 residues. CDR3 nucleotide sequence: TGTGCCAGCAGTAGCGGTGTGGGCGGCAATCAGCCCCAGCATTTT. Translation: CASSSGVGGNQPQHF.

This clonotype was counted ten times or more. CDR3 sequence reads: CASRGRRETQYF. The CDR3 bases are TGTGCCAGCAGGGGACGACGGGAGACCCAGTACTTC. The rearrangement joins TRBV2 to TRBJ2-5; D could derive from TRBD1 or TRBD2 (5 bases each). V was cut by 6 bases and J by 5 bases, with 10 bases left in between. The CDR3 has 12 residues. Germline V gives CDR1 SNHLY, CDR2 FYNNEI.

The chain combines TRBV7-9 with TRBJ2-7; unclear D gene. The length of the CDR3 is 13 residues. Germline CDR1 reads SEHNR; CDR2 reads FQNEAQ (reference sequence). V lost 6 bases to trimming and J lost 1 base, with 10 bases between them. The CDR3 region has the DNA TGTGCCAGCAGTATACAGCAATCCTACGAGCAGTACTTC. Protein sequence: CASSIQQSYEQYF.

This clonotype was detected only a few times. CDR3 coding DNA: TGTGCCAGCCTTGGTCGGGATACGCAGTATTTT. Translation: CASLGRDTQYF. The chain is built from TRBV27 and TRBJ2-3; D uncertain. CDR1 and CDR2 (germline): MNHEY, SMNVEV (reference sequence). V lost 8 bases and J lost 6, with 9 bases in between. This CDR3 is 11 amino acids long.

The CDR3: CASGAGQGARRAKNIQYF. The CDR3 bases are TGTGCCAGCGGGGCCGGCCAGGGGGCGCGAAGAGCCAAAAACATTCAGTACTTC. The rearrangement uses TRBV5-6 and TRBJ2-4, with 8 bases aligning to TRBD1. The CDR3 is 18 residues long. Germline V lookup: CDR1 SGHDT, CDR2 YYEEEE. Trimming cost V 7 bases and J 0 bases; bases outside gene matches: 15.

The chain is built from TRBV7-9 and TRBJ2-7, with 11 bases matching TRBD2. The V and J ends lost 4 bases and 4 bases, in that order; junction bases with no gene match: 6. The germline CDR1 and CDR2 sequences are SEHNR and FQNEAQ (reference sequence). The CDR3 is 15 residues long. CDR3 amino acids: CASSSRLAGTYEQYF. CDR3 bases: TGTGCCAGCAGCTCACGACTAGCGGGAACGTACGAGCAGTACTTC.

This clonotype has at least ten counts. The CDR3 loop is CATKTSYEQYF. CDR3 coding DNA: TGTGCCACCAAAACCTCCTACGAGCAGTACTTC. This chain uses TRBV25-1 with TRBJ2-7; D remains unclear. The CDR3 extends over 11 amino acids. From germline, CDR1 is MGHDK and CDR2 SYGVNS. V dropped 10 bases and J dropped 0 bases, with 7 bases sitting between them.

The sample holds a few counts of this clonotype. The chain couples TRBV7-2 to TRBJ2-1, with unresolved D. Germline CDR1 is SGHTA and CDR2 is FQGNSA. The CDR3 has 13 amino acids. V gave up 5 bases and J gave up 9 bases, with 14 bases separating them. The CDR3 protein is CASSHVLVAEQFF. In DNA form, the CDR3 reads TGTGCCAGCAGCCACGTTCTGGTGGCTGAGCAGTTCTTC. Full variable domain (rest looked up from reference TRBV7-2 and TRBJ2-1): GAGVSQSPSNKVTEKGKDVELRCDPISGHTALYWYRQSLGQGLEFLIYFQGNSAPDKSGLPSDRFSAERTGGSVSTLTIQRTQQEDSAVYLCASSHVLVAEQFFGPGTRLTVL.

The CDR3 DNA follows: TGTGCCAGCAGCATTAGCGCCGGGAGCTCCTACGAGCAGTACTTC. Residues: CASSISAGSSYEQYF. This sequence joins TRBV11-2 and TRBJ2-7, with D possibly TRBD2 on 6 matching bases. Trimming removed 5 bases from V and 0 bases from J, with 14 bases in between. Looked up from germline, CDR1 is SGHAT and CDR2 is FQNNGV. CDR3 size: 15 residues.

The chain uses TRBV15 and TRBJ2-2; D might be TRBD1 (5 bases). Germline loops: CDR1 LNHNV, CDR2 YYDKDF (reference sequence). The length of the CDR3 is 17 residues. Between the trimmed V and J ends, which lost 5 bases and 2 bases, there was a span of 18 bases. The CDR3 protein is CATSGERATANTGELFF. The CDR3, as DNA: TGTGCCACCAGCGGCGAACGGGCGACAGCAAACACCGGGGAGCTGTTTTTT.

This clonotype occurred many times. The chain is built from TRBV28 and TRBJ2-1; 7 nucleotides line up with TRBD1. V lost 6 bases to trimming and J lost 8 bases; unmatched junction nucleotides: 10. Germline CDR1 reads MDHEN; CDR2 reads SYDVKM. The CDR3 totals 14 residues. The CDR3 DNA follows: TGTGCCAGCAGCCGGCTCAGGGGGTTCGATGAGCAGTTCTTC. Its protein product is CASSRLRGFDEQFF.

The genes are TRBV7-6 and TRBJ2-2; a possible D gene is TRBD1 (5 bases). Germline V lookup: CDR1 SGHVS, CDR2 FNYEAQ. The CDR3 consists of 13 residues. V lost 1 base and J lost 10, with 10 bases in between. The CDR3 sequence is CASSLVGHEELFF. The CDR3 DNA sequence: TGTGCCAGCAGCTTAGTTGGACACGAGGAGCTGTTTTTT.

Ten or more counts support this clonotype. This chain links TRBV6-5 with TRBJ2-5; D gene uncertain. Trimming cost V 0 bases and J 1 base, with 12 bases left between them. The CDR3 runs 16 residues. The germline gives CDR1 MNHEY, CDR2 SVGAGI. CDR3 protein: CASSYSSEGPQETQYF. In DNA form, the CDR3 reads TGTGCCAGCAGTTACTCGAGTGAAGGGCCCCAAGAGACCCAGTACTTC.

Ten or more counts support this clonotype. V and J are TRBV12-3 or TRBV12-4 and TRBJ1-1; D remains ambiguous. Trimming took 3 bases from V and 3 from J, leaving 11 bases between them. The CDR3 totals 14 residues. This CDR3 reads CASSFLSWDTEAFF. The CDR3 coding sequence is TGTGCCAGCAGTTTCTTGTCATGGGACACTGAAGCTTTCTTT.

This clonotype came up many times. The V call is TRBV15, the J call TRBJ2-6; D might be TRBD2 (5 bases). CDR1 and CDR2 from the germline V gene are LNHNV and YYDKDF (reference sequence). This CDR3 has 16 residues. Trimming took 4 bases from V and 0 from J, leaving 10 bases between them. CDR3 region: CATSKSDYSGANVLTF. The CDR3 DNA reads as TGTGCCACCAGCAAATCAGACTACTCTGGGGCCAACGTCCTGACTTTC.

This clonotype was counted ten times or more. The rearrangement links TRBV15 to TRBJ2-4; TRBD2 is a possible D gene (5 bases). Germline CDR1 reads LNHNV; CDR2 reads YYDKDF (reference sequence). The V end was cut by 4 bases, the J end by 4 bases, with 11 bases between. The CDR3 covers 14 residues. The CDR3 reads CATSTLTGKNIQYF. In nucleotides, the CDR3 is TGTGCCACCAGCACCTTGACGGGGAAAAACATTCAGTACTTC.

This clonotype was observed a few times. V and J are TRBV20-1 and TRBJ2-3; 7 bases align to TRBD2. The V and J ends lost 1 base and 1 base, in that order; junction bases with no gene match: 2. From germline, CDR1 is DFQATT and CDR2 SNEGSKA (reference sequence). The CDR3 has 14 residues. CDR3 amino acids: CSARGLAGTDTQYF. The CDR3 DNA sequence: TGCAGTGCTAGAGGCCTAGCGGGCACAGATACGCAGTATTTT.

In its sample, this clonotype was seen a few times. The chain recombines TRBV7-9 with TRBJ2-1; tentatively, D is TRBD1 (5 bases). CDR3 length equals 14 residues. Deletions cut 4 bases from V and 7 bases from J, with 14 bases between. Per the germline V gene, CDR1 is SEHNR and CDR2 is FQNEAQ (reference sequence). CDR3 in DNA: TGTGCCAGCAGCTCAACGACGCAGGGTAATGAGCAGTTCTTC. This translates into CASSSTTQGNEQFF.

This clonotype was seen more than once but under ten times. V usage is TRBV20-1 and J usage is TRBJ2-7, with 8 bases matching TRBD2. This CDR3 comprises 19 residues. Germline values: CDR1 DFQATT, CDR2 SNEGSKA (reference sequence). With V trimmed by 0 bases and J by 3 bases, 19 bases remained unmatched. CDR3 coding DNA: TGCAGTGCTAGAGATCTGGCGGGGGGCTTACGGAGCAACCTCTACGAGCAGTACTTC. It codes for CSARDLAGGLRSNLYEQYF.

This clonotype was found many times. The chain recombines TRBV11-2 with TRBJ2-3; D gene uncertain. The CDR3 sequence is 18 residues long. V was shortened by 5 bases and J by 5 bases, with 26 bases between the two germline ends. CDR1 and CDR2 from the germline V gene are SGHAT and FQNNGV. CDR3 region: CASSTEVLGSGRRDTQYF. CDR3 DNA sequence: TGTGCCAGCAGCACAGAGGTCCTCGGATCAGGACGTCGAGATACGCAGTATTTT.

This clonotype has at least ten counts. For the CDR3, the DNA is TGCGCCAGCAGTGAACAGGGGCCGCACACCGGGGAGCTGTTTTTT. The encoded protein is CASSEQGPHTGELFF. The J gene is TRBJ2-2, the V gene TRBV10-1, with 7 bases matching TRBD1. V was pared by 3 bases and J by 3 bases, with 4 bases of the junction left unmatched. This CDR3 is 15 amino acids long. Germline V CDR1 and CDR2: WNHNN, SYGVQD (reference sequence).

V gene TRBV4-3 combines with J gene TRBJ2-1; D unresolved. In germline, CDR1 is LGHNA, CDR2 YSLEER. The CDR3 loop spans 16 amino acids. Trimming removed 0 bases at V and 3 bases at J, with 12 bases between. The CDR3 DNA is TGCGCCAGCAGCCAAGATCGGCGGAACAACTACAATGAGCAGTTCTTC. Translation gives CASSQDRRNNYNEQFF.

The CDR3 protein is CASSGTSGGAAYEQYF. Here the CDR3 DNA reads TGTGCCAGCAGCGGGACTAGCGGGGGGGCCGCCTACGAGCAGTACTTC. The chain is built from TRBV7-9 and TRBJ2-7; 16 positions match TRBD2. Germline loops: CDR1 SEHNR, CDR2 FQNEAQ (reference sequence). Trimming removed 5 bases from V and 2 bases from J; junction bases left unmatched: 3. The CDR3 is 16 amino acids.

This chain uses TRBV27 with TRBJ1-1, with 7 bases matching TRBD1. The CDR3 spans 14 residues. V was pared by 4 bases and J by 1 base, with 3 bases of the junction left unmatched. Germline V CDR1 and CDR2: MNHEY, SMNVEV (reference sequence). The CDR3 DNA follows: TGTGCCAGCAGTTATGGGACAGCGAACACTGAAGCTTTCTTT. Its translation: CASSYGTANTEAFF.

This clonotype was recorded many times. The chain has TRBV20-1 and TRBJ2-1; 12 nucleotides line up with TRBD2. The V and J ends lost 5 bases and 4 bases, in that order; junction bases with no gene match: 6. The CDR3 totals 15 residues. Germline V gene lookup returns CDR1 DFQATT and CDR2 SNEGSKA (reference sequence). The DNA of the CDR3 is TGCAGTGCTTCTAGCGGGGGGGACCTATACAATGAGCAGTTCTTC. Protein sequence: CSASSGGDLYNEQFF.